One T cell receptor beta chain is described in this entry. The antigen remains unidentified. These data belong to a study of shared clonotypes between healthy human individuals. Study outcomes and limitations: Few donors restricted represented genetic and exposure-history diversity.

Once extracted for a subset, genomic DNA was divided evenly among several immunoSEQ plates. Libraries were prepared by immunoSEQ multiplex PCR; TCRdb keeps only in-frame clonotypes and omits some of them. The sample lists about 2.4 million clones, 93% seen once, with more than 0.35% in the top ten. The V gene's germline CDR1 is SGHTA and CDR2 FQGTGA. This CDR3 contains 16 residues. V lost 5 bases, J lost 4 bases, and 17 bases lay in between. Study donors comprised healthy, HIV-negative adults devoid of recent acute infection or vaccination. The chain combines TRBV7-3 with TRBJ2-2, with a weak D call TRBD1 (6 bases). The receptor comes from a man aged 18-30 years in good health. Some clones in this sample may be carry-over from other donors' samples. Sequencing was carried out using naive CD4+ T cells from PBMCs. The subset denotes: CD45RA+ positively selected. This CDR3 reads CASSVARGWSTGELFF. The CDR3 DNA is TGTGCCAGCAGCGTGGCCAGGGGTTGGAGCACCGGGGAGCTGTTTTTT.